The clone carrying this T cell receptor beta chain was seen a single time. In the original workflow: Reference gene primers were amplified, and this amplification served to estimate nucleated cell counts. The table came from immunoSEQ multiplex PCR; TCRdb's copy has only in-frame clones and leaves some out. V and J calls and clone size come straight from that table; D and trimming were deduced from the DNA. The sample shows about 120,000 clones, nearly 90% of them seen only once. This specimen comes from a study of blood T cell repertoires in COVID-19. The CDR3 length is 15 residues. Germline V lookup: CDR1 MNHEY, CDR2 SVGEGT. Losses at the gene ends were 0 bases for V and 3 bases for J; bases not matched to a gene: 0.

This clonotype was obtained from a woman aged 55-75 years with COVID-19, enrolled during active disease. Sequenced: peripheral blood. V usage is TRBV6-2 or TRBV6-3 and J usage is TRBJ2-7, with 12 positions matching TRBD2. DNA for the CDR3: TGTGCCAGCAGTTACTCGACTAGCGGGGGCTACGAGCAGTACTTC. Amino acid sequence: CASSYSTSGGYEQYF.